The 25 T cell receptor beta chains below were found in one sample sequenced in a study of regulatory T cells in long-lasting Graves disease. Construction of the TCR beta libraries employed iRepertoire HTBI primers in conjunction with Arm-PCR of CDR3 regions. TCRdb redid the calling of the multiplex PCR reads with MiXCR, one entry per CDR3 protein. The sample holds about 540,000 distinct CDR3 sequences, roughly 14% seen once. Specified time point: newly diagnosed GD, antithyroid drugs for less than 3 months. Construction of the TCR library relied on RNA isolated from PBMCs. The sample was also reused in another study, on T cells in Graves' hyperthyroidism and ophthalmopathy.

The sample in question was peripheral blood mononuclear cells (PBMCs), obtained at new diagnosis, from a patient treated with antithyroid drugs. Receptors were obtained from a man between 25 and 39 years old with Graves disease.

This chain links TRBV11-3 with TRBJ1-1; D is undetermined. The V gene's germline CDR1 is SGHNT and CDR2 YENEEA. V was pared by 3 bases and J by 1 base, with 9 bases between. This CDR3 region has 14 residues. CDR3 sequence reads: CASSFREANTEAFF. DNA of the CDR3: TGTGCCAGCAGCTTTCGAGAAGCGAACACTGAAGCTTTCTTT.

The rearrangement links TRBV7-2 to TRBJ2-1; D is ambiguous. The CDR3 spans 12 residues. Trimming stripped 4 bases from V and 9 bases from J, with 10 bases between. The germline V gene has CDR1 SGHTA and CDR2 FQGNSA. This chain's CDR3 is CASSWYAGEQFF. The CDR3 nucleotides read TGTGCCAGCAGCTGGTATGCAGGTGAGCAGTTCTTC.

This clonotype was counted many times. The rearrangement links TRBV5-1 to TRBJ2-7; D is tentatively TRBD1 or TRBD2 (6 bases each). The CDR3 totals 14 residues. V was cut by 4 bases and J by 2 bases, with 13 bases left in between. Germline lookup yields CDR1 SGHRS and CDR2 YFSETQ. CDR3 in DNA: TGCGCCAGCAGCCTGGGGGGCTCGCCCTACGAGCAGTACTTC. Its protein is CASSLGGSPYEQYF.

The chain links TRBV7-9 to TRBJ2-7; D call uncertain. V shed 4 bases and J shed 4 bases, with 14 bases lying between them. This CDR3 is 14 amino acids long. Germline V gene data show CDR1 as SEHNR and CDR2 as FQNEAQ (reference sequence). The CDR3 nucleotides read TGTGCCAGCAGCTCCGTGGTAAAATCTTACGAGCAGTACTTC. Protein product: CASSSVVKSYEQYF.

This clonotype has at least ten counts. The rearrangement uses TRBV2 and TRBJ2-5; either TRBD1 or TRBD2 may supply D (6 bases each). The CDR3 runs 12 residues. Between the trimmed V and J ends, which lost 11 bases and 2 bases, there was a span of 12 bases. The V gene's germline CDR1 is SNHLY and CDR2 FYNNEI. In DNA, the CDR3 is TGTGCCGGGGGGACAAGTCAAGAGACCCAGTACTTC. This encodes CAGGTSQETQYF.

V usage is TRBV6-2 or TRBV6-3 and J usage is TRBJ2-1, with D perhaps TRBD1 (5 bases). V lost 2 bases to trimming and J lost 5 bases, with 25 bases between them. Germline assignment: CDR1 MNHEY and CDR2 SVGEGT. There are 19 residues in the CDR3. The CDR3 is CASSYRGGGLGGPHNEQFF. The CDR3 nucleotides are TGTGCCAGCAGTTACAGGGGTGGCGGCCTAGGTGGGCCACACAATGAGCAGTTCTTC.

This clonotype showed up many times. J is TRBJ2-7 and V is TRBV20-1; weak D call: TRBD1 (5 bases). The germline V and J ends were trimmed by 5 bases and 3 bases, with 14 bases remaining between them. The CDR3 covers 13 residues. Germline V lookup: CDR1 DFQATT, CDR2 SNEGSKA (reference sequence). The CDR3, as DNA: TGCAGTGCTCCGCCAGGGCTAGACTACGAGCAGTACTTC. It is translated as CSAPPGLDYEQYF.

The J gene is TRBJ2-2, the V gene TRBV20-1; the D is unclear. CDR1 and CDR2 from the germline V gene are DFQATT and SNEGSKA (reference sequence). The length of the CDR3 is 14 residues. The V and J ends lost 1 base and 1 base respectively, with 7 bases between them. CDR3 DNA: TGCAGTGCTAGAGGACCAGGGAACACCGGGGAGCTGTTTTTT. Translating gives CSARGPGNTGELFF.

The chain recombines TRBV5-1 with TRBJ2-1; D might be TRBD2 (6 bases). Germline V gene sequence: CDR1 SGHRS, CDR2 YFSETQ. The CDR3 totals 15 residues. Deletions cut 4 bases from V and 0 bases from J, with 11 bases between. The CDR3 region has the DNA TGCGCCAGCAGCCCGGGACTTCACTCCTACAATGAGCAGTTCTTC. It specifies CASSPGLHSYNEQFF.

The CDR3 loop reads CASSSPGQGAYDYGYTF. In DNA form, the CDR3 reads TGTGCCAGCAGTTCCCCCGGGCAGGGGGCTTACGACTATGGCTACACCTTC. J is TRBJ1-2 and V is TRBV27, with 8 bases fitting TRBD1. Trimming removed 4 bases from V and 3 bases from J; junction bases left unmatched: 13. Germline assignment: CDR1 MNHEY and CDR2 SMNVEV (reference sequence). The CDR3 sequence is 17 residues long.

About this clonotype itself: An end of the junction differs from the germline gene, which may be a read error. This chain uses TRBV20-1 with TRBJ2-5, with 12 bases matching TRBD2. CDR1 is DFQATT and CDR2 is SNEGSKA in the germline V gene (reference sequence). CDR3 length: 17 residues. CDR3 protein: CSASAASGRAGEETEYF. The CDR3 coding sequence is TGCAGTGCAAGCGCCGCTAGCGGGAGGGCTGGGGAAGAGACCGAGTACTTC.

This clonotype was picked up a small number of times. The J gene is TRBJ1-1, the V gene TRBV4-1, with D possibly TRBD1 on 6 matching bases. Germline loops: CDR1 MGHRA, CDR2 YSYEKL. The CDR3 loop spans 16 amino acids. Trimming left V 1 base short and J 3 bases short, with 15 bases between. The CDR3 DNA reads TGCGCCAGCAGCCAAGGGCTTAAGGGGGGACACACTGAAGCTTTCTTT. Translated, it gives CASSQGLKGGHTEAFF.

This clonotype was observed at least ten times. The chain employs TRBV29-1 and TRBJ2-2; possibly TRBD1 for D (5 bases). V was trimmed by 3 bases and J by 3 bases, leaving 14 bases between them. The germline V gene has CDR1 SQVTM and CDR2 ANQGSEA. The CDR3 contains 15 residues. The CDR3 nucleotides read TGCAGCGTTGAGGGGCAGGAGTCCTACACCGGGGAGCTGTTTTTT. It codes for CSVEGQESYTGELFF.

This clonotype was seen ten or more times. The J gene is TRBJ2-1, the V gene TRBV6-1; tentative D call: TRBD2 (6 bases). Germline V CDR1 and CDR2: MNHNS, SASEGT. The CDR3 contains 17 residues. V lost 6 bases and J lost 9, with 27 bases in between. CDR3 in DNA: TGTGCCAGCAGCCCCGAGGGGACTCCTACCTTTCTAACTGAGCAGTTCTTC. Residues: CASSPEGTPTFLTEQFF.

The rearrangement joins TRBV6-1 to TRBJ2-2, with unresolved D. CDR3 size: 16 residues. Trimming cost V 2 bases and J 0 bases, with 10 bases left between them. CDR1 MNHNS and CDR2 SASEGT come from the germline V gene. CDR3 bases: TGTGCCAGCAGTGAACGAGTGACCGCGAACACCGGGGAGCTGTTTTTT. Residues: CASSERVTANTGELFF.

This clonotype has at least ten counts. At one end the junction does not follow the germline gene, possibly because of a read error. The chain is built from TRBV5-1 and TRBJ1-1; D ambiguous. The germline V gene encodes CDR1 SGHRS and CDR2 YFSETQ. The length of the CDR3 is 11 residues. This chain's CDR3 is CASSLGSEAFF. The CDR3 DNA reads TGTGCCAGCAGCCTGGGCTCCGAAGCTTTCTTT. The variable domain in full, completed from reference TRBV5-1 and TRBJ1-1, reads KAGVTQTPRYLIKTRGQQVTLSCSPISGHRSVSWYQQTPGQGLQFLFEYFSETQRNKGNFPGRFSGRQFSNSRSEMNVSTLELGDSALYLCASSLGSEAFFGQGTRLTVV.

This clonotype came up many times. The chain recombines TRBV12-5 with TRBJ2-5, with 8 bases lining up with TRBD2. Germline V gene data show CDR1 as LGHNT and CDR2 as FRNRAP. The CDR3 covers 15 residues. The V and J ends lost 1 base and 2 bases, in that order; junction bases with no gene match: 3. The CDR3 here is CASGLGLASQETQYF. Written as DNA, the CDR3 is TGTGCTAGTGGTTTGGGACTAGCGTCACAAGAGACCCAGTACTTC.

This clonotype was counted at least ten times. This chain connects TRBV6-5 to TRBJ2-7; 7 nucleotides match TRBD2. Germline assignment: CDR1 MNHEY and CDR2 SVGAGI. Trimming cost V 2 bases and J 3 bases; bases outside gene matches: 13. The CDR3 extends over 17 amino acids. For the CDR3, the DNA is TGTGCCAGCAGTTACCCGGATGGGAGGGCGGGACTCTACGAGCAGTACTTC. It specifies CASSYPDGRAGLYEQYF.

This clonotype appeared many times. J is TRBJ2-5 and V is TRBV12-5; D gene ambiguous. V was trimmed by 7 bases and J by 2 bases, leaving 20 bases between them. The CDR3 loop spans 16 amino acids. Germline V gene sequence: CDR1 LGHNT, CDR2 FRNRAP. This CDR3 reads CASAPPGQRPQETQYF. The CDR3 bases are TGTGCTAGTGCTCCACCCGGGCAGCGACCACAAGAGACCCAGTACTTC.

This clonotype occurred a few times. The chain employs TRBV18 and TRBJ1-1, with D uncertain. This CDR3 has 14 amino acids. Germline assignment: CDR1 KGHSH and CDR2 LQKENI. Trimming cost V 2 bases and J 0 bases, with 7 bases left between them. The chain's CDR3 is CASSPSDLNTEAFF. The CDR3, as DNA: TGTGCCAGCTCACCATCGGACTTGAACACTGAAGCTTTCTTT.

In this sample, this clonotype turned up many times. The DNA for the CDR3 is TGTGCCAGCAGTTACAGGGACGAGCAGTACTTC. This sequence encodes CASSYRDEQYF. The chain employs TRBV6-5 and TRBJ2-7; D gene unclear. The CDR3 runs 11 residues. Germline V gene data show CDR1 as MNHEY and CDR2 as SVGAGI. V lost 2 bases to trimming and J lost 5 bases, with 4 bases between them.

This chain joins TRBV10-3 and TRBJ2-7, with 9 bases identical to TRBD1. The V and J ends lost 11 bases and 5 bases, in that order; junction bases with no gene match: 10. Germline assignment: CDR1 ENHRY and CDR2 SYGVKD. The CDR3 is 13 residues long. The CDR3 DNA reads as TGTGCCGTAACCGGGACAGGGCTCCACGAGCAGTACTTC. It translates to CAVTGTGLHEQYF.

This clonotype was counted only a few times. This clone may be a read error of a much larger clone one base away. The final CDR3 position lacks the conserved phenylalanine or tryptophan, pointing to a likely read error. This rearrangement joins TRBV12-3 or TRBV12-4 to TRBJ2-7; D uncertain. The CDR3 has 13 residues. V was cut by 3 bases and J by 6 bases, with 12 bases left in between. DNA of the CDR3: TGTGCCAGCAGTTTTCAGGAGAGAAGCGAGCAGTACTCC. Its protein is CASSFQERSEQYS.

This clonotype has just a few counts. The chain has TRBV7-9 and TRBJ2-5, with TRBD2 matching over 9 bases. The CDR3 is 15 amino acids. Germline V gene sequence: CDR1 SEHNR, CDR2 FQNEAQ (reference sequence). Trimming removed 4 bases from V and 2 bases from J; junction bases left unmatched: 5. CDR3 loop: CASSSRLAAQETQYF. The CDR3 DNA reads as TGTGCCAGCAGCTCAAGACTAGCGGCGCAAGAGACCCAGTACTTC.

This clonotype came up many times. The rearrangement links TRBV30 to TRBJ2-3, with 7 bases that match TRBD1. Germline CDR1 GTSNPN, CDR2 SVGIG (reference sequence). CDR3 length: 15 amino acids. J gave up 6 bases and V 2 bases, and 11 bases lay outside the gene matches. CDR3 loop: CAWSTDRVRGDTQYF. CDR3 sequence (DNA): TGTGCCTGGAGTACCGACAGGGTCCGGGGCGATACGCAGTATTTT.